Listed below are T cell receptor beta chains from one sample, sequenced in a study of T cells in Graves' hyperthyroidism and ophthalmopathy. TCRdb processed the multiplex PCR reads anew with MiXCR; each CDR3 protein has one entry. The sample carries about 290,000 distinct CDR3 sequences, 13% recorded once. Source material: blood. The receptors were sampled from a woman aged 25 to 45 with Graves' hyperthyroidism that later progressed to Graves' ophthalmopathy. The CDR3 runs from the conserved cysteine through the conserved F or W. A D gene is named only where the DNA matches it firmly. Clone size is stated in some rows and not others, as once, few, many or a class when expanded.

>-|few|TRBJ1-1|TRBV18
TGTGCCAGCTCACCCCTAGGCGGGTTAACTGAAGCTTTCTTT
CASSPLGGLTEAFF
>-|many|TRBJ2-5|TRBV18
TGTGCCAGCTCACCAAGAAGCGGTGAAGAGACCCAGTACTTC
CASSPRSGEETQYF
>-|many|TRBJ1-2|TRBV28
TGTGCCACCGGGAGGGGACGCAACTATGGCTACACCTTC
CATGRGRNYGYTF
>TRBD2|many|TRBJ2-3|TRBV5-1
TGCGCCAGCAGCTTCCGGGGACTAGTCACAGATACGCAGTATTTT
CASSFRGLVTDTQYF
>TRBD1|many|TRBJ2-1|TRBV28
TGTGCCAGCAGGGGGACAGGGGGGGACAATGAGCAGTTCTTC
CASRGTGGDNEQFF
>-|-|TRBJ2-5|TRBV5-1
TGCGCCAGCAGCTCAAGGGAGGTCTCAGAGACCCAGTACTTC
CASSSREVSETQYF
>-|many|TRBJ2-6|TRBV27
TGTGCCAGCAGTTATGTCTCTGGGGCCAACGTCCTGACTTTC
CASSYVSGANVLTF
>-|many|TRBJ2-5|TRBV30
TGTGCCTGGACCCTGTCTCAAGAGACCCAGTACTTC
CAWTLSQETQYF
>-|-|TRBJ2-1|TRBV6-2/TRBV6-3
TGTGCCAGCAGGGGGGCCGGTACACCTAACAATGAGCAGTTCTTC
CASRGAGTPNNEQFF
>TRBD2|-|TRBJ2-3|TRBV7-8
TGTGCCAGCAGCTTAGCCCGACTAGCGGGGACCTACACAGATACGCAGTATTTT
CASSLARLAGTYTDTQYF
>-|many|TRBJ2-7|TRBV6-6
TGTGCCAGCAGTTACTCTACAGGGCGGACCTACGAGCAGTACTTC
CASSYSTGRTYEQYF
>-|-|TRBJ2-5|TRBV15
TGTGCCACCAGCAGAGTCCAGTCCCCGGGGGAGACCCAGTACTTC
CATSRVQSPGETQYF
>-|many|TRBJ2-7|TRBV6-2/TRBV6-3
TGTGCCAGCGAACAGAGCAGGGGAAGCGAGCAGTACTTC
CASEQSRGSEQYF
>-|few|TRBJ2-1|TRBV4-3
TGCGCCAGCAGCATGAGAAGGGAGAATGAGCAGTTCTTC
CASSMRRENEQFF
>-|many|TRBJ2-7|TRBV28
TGTGCCAGCAGGGCAGGACGGGTCCTAGGTGAGCAGTACTTC
CASRAGRVLGEQYF
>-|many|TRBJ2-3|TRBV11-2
TGTGCCAGCAGCCCCCAAACAGATACGCAGTATTTT
CASSPQTDTQYF
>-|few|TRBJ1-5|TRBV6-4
TGTGCCAGCAGTACGGCTCAGAATCAGCCCCAGCATTTT
CASSTAQNQPQHF
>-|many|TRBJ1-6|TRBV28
TGTGCCAGCACCGCACAGGTTAATTCACCCCTCCACTTT
CASTAQVNSPLHF
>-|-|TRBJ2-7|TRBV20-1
TGCAGTGCTAGAGATCGGACAAGGCAGCTCATCTACGAGCAGTACTTC
CSARDRTRQLIYEQYF
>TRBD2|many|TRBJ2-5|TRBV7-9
TGTGCCAGCAGCACGGGACTAGCGGGGTGGACGACCCAGTACTTC
CASSTGLAGWTTQYF
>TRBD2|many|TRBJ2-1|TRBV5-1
TGCGCCAGCAGCTTGGCAATTAGCGGGGGTTTTAATGAGCAGTTCTTC
CASSLAISGGFNEQFF
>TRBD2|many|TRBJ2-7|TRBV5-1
TGCGCCAGCAGCCCCGGACTAGCCCCCATCGAGCAGTACTTC
CASSPGLAPIEQYF
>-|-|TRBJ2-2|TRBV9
TGTGCCAGCAGCGCCCCGGGGGGCCAAAACACCGGGGAGCTGTTTTTT
CASSAPGGQNTGELFF
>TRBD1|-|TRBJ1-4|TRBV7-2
TGTGCCAGCAGCTTAAGGGGGCTGGGTAATGAAAAACTGTTTTTT
CASSLRGLGNEKLFF
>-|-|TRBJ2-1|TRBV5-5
TGTGCCAGCAGCTTGGCCCTTTTCAATGAGCAGTTCTTC
CASSLALFNEQFF
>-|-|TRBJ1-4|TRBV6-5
TGTGCCAGCAGTTACACCGGGACCCTCGGTCTTCATGAAAAACTGTTTTTT
CASSYTGTLGLHEKLFF
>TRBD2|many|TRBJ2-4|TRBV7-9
TGTGCCAGCAGCTGGGACTACCCTGGGGGCAAAAACATTCAGTACTTC
CASSWDYPGGKNIQYF
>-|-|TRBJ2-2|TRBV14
TGTGCCAGCAGCCAAGATAACCTAGTCACCGGGGAGCTGTTTTTT
CASSQDNLVTGELFF
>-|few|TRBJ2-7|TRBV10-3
TGTGCCATCTCGGCTAGAGACTACGAGCAGTACTTC
CAISARDYEQYF
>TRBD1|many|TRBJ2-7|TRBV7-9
TGTGCCAGCAGCTTAGTTGGACAGGTAGGGGGCTACGAGCAGTACTTC
CASSLVGQVGGYEQYF
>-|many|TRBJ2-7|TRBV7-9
TGTGCCAGCAGCTTAGTCGGTGGCTACGGCGAGCAGTACTTC
CASSLVGGYGEQYF
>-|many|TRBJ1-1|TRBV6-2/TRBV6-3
TGTGCCAGCAGCTCCGCCCGGGTGAACACTGAAGCTTTCTTT
CASSSARVNTEAFF
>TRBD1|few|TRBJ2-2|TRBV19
TGTGCCAGTAGTCTCGGACAGGGATGGCTGACCGGGGAGCTGTTTTTT
CASSLGQGWLTGELFF
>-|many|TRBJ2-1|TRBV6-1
TGTGCCAGCAGTGAACGTGGGGGCTTGCACAATGAGCAGTTCTTC
CASSERGGLHNEQFF
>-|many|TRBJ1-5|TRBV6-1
TGTGCCAGCACCCAAGGGGTGGCCTGGAGCAATCAGCCCCAGCATTTT
CASTQGVAWSNQPQHF
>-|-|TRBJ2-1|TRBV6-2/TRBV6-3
TGTGCCAGCCAGGGTGGATACGAGCAGTTCTTC
CASQGGYEQFF
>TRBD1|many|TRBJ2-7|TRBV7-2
TGTGCCAGCAGATTAACAGGACAGGCGGTAGAGCAGTACTTC
CASRLTGQAVEQYF
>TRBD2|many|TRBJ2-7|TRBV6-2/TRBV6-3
TGTGCCAGCAGTTCACCGGGAGGTGCCTACGAGCAGTACTTC
CASSSPGGAYEQYF
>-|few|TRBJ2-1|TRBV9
TGTGCCAGCAGCGCCGACCATCTGACAGGACGGCAGTTCTTC
CASSADHLTGRQFF